The 15 T cell receptor beta chains given below trace back to one sample, sequenced in a study of shared clonotypes between healthy human individuals. Repertoires were generated with immunoSEQ multiplex PCR, while TCRdb's copy carries only in-frame clones and drops some. Of fewer than 650,000 clones listed, roughly four fifths are singletons. The specimen sequenced was PBMCs. These receptors were collected from a woman aged 40 to 50 in good health. Some clones in this sample may be carry-over from other donors' samples.

This chain uses TRBV6-6 with TRBJ1-2; 7 positions agree with TRBD1. The CDR3 extends over 15 amino acids. V shed 5 bases and J 0 bases; nucleotides not matched to a gene: 6. In germline, CDR1 is MNHNY, CDR2 SVGAGI (reference sequence). The CDR3 coding sequence is TGTGCCAGCAGTAATCGACAGGGAACTAACTATGGCTACACCTTC. It yields the protein CASSNRQGTNYGYTF.

The genes are TRBV27 and TRBJ2-2; D remains ambiguous. Germline V gives CDR1 MNHEY, CDR2 SMNVEV (reference sequence). V was trimmed by 3 bases and J by 3 bases, leaving 8 bases between them. This CDR3 comprises 14 residues. CDR3 sequence (DNA): TGTGCCAGCAGTTTGAGGCGGTACACCGGGGAGCTGTTTTTT. As protein: CASSLRRYTGELFF.

The V call is TRBV15, the J call TRBJ1-6; D gene unclear. The CDR3 has 15 residues. Germline V gene sequence: CDR1 LNHNV, CDR2 YYDKDF (reference sequence). The V and J ends lost 4 bases and 7 bases respectively, with 14 bases between them. The CDR3 sequence: CATSTRSGPNSPLHF. CDR3 coding DNA: TGTGCCACCAGCACAAGATCCGGGCCCAATTCACCCCTCCACTTT.

This clone was observed many times. Within the sample, other DNA sequences also encode this same CDR3. The chain couples TRBV10-1 to TRBJ2-2; D is uncertain. This CDR3 region has 16 residues. V dropped 0 bases and J dropped 4 bases, with 12 bases sitting between them. The V gene's germline CDR1 is WNHNN and CDR2 SYGVQD (reference sequence). The CDR3 nucleotides are TGCGCCAGCAGTGAGTCGACATTTAGCCTCACCGGGGAGCTGTTTTTT. It translates to CASSESTFSLTGELFF.

Of note for this clone: A much more abundant neighbour one base away suggests this may be a read error. This rearrangement joins TRBV5-6 to TRBJ2-3, with D possibly TRBD2 on 6 matching bases. Germline CDR1 SGHDT, CDR2 YYEEEE. The CDR3 loop spans 15 amino acids. This CDR3 reads CASSLAGRFTDTRYF. The CDR3 coding sequence is TGTGCCAGCAGCTTGGCAGGGAGGTTCACAGATACGCGGTATTTT. Variable domain in full (rest from reference TRBV5-6 and TRBJ2-3): DAGVTQSPTHLIKTRGQQVTLRCSPKSGHDTVSWYQQALGQGPQFIFQYYEEEERQRGNFPDRFSGHQFPNYSSELNVNALLLGDSALYLCASSLAGRFTDTRYFGPGTRLTVL.

This clone was observed a few times. The CDR3: CASSPGPPANTEAFF. DNA of the CDR3: TGTGCCAGCTCACCGGGACCCCCGGCGAACACTGAAGCTTTCTTT. The chain employs TRBV18 and TRBJ1-1, with D tentatively TRBD1 (5 bases). This CDR3 contains 15 residues. From germline, CDR1 is KGHSH and CDR2 LQKENI. Trimming left V 3 bases short and J 1 base short, with 12 bases between.

The chain uses TRBV7-2 and TRBJ2-5, with 7 bases fitting TRBD2. The CDR3 extends over 14 amino acids. The germline V gene has CDR1 SGHTA and CDR2 FQGNSA. V lost 2 bases to trimming and J lost 3 bases; unmatched junction nucleotides: 3. CDR3 sequence reads: CASSLNGGKETQYF. As DNA, the CDR3 is TGTGCCAGCAGCTTAAACGGGGGGAAAGAGACCCAGTACTTC.

The chain joins TRBV4-1 to TRBJ2-4; 8 bases are shared with TRBD2. Germline loops: CDR1 MGHRA, CDR2 YSYEKL. The CDR3 loop spans 17 amino acids. V dropped 2 bases and J dropped 3; count of bases not matched to a gene: 9. CDR3 coding DNA: TGCGCCAGCAGCCAACCCCGGGAGGGCCGGGGCAAAAACATTCAGTACTTC. Translated: CASSQPREGRGKNIQYF.

This clone was seen a handful of times. The chain has TRBV6-1 and TRBJ2-1, with 7 bases that match TRBD2. Germline V CDR1 and CDR2: MNHNS, SASEGT. V was pared by 0 bases and J by 7 bases, with 6 bases of the junction left unmatched. The CDR3 totals 15 residues. This CDR3 is CASSEAGGPQNEQFF. The CDR3 DNA reads as TGTGCCAGCAGTGAAGCGGGAGGGCCGCAGAATGAGCAGTTCTTC.

Worth noting for this clone: Only one base separates this from a far larger clonotype, so it likely reflects a read error. This chain uses TRBV29-1 with TRBJ1-2; 8 positions agree with TRBD1. Germline V gives CDR1 SQVTM, CDR2 ANQGSEA. The CDR3 spans 13 residues. The ends lost 7 bases at V and 1 base at J; junction bases unmatched: 5. DNA for the CDR3: TGCAGCGCTGGGACAGGAGATAACTATGGCTACACCTTC. The encoded protein is CSAGTGDNYGYTF.

About this clone: Compared with germline, one end of the junction differs, possibly owing to a read error. Other nucleotide sequences in the sample specify the same CDR3. This CDR3 is CASSLGSNSYEQYF. CDR3 coding DNA: TGCGCCAGCAGCTTGGGCAGCAATTCCTACGAGCAGTACTTC. This chain uses TRBV5-4 with TRBJ2-7; D is unresolved. Germline assignment: CDR1 SGHNT and CDR2 YYREEE (reference sequence). The CDR3 consists of 14 residues.

Comment on this clone: This may be a read error: a much more frequent sequence differs by one nucleotide. J is TRBJ2-5 and V is TRBV6-1; no firm D call. Germline assignment: CDR1 MNHNS and CDR2 SASEGT. The CDR3 covers 13 residues. The germline V and J ends were trimmed by 7 bases and 5 bases, with 14 bases remaining between them. The CDR3: CASNPQPQETQYF. In DNA, the CDR3 is TGTGCCAGCAACCCTCAGCCCCAGGAGACCCAGTACTTC.

V is TRBV28 and J is TRBJ1-1, with D perhaps TRBD1 (5 bases). Germline CDR1 reads MDHEN; CDR2 reads SYDVKM. The CDR3 has 13 amino acids. V lost 3 bases and J lost 11, with 16 bases in between. The CDR3 region has the DNA TGTGCCAGCAGTTTTGATCGTAAGGGACGGGCTTTCTTT. Encoded protein: CASSFDRKGRAFF.

V and J are TRBV10-1 and TRBJ2-1; D is possibly TRBD1 (6 bases). The V and J ends lost 4 bases and 4 bases respectively, with 11 bases between them. CDR3 length: 14 residues. Per germline, CDR1 WNHNN and CDR2 SYGVQD (reference sequence). The CDR3 here is CASSATGAYNEQFF. CDR3 in DNA: TGCGCCAGCAGTGCGACAGGAGCTTACAATGAGCAGTTCTTC.

V gene TRBV7-2 combines with J gene TRBJ2-7; the D gene is possibly TRBD2 (5 bases). The ends were cut back, 5 bases at V and 3 bases at J, with 17 bases in the middle. CDR3 size: 15 residues. Germline CDR1 is SGHTA and CDR2 is FQGNSA. In nucleotides, the CDR3 is TGTGCCAGCAGCCCCTTAGCGATCCCAGGCTACGAGCAGTACTTC. Translating it yields CASSPLAIPGYEQYF.